The clone carrying this TCR beta chain showed up just a few times. Its matching antigen is unknown. TCRdb reprocessed the 5' RACE reads with MiXCR, giving one entry per CDR3 protein. Here the sample spans about 630,000 distinct CDR3 sequences, 9% to 15% being singletons. CDR3 size: 14 residues. The junction had 8 bases not matched to a gene; V was cut back by 5 bases and J by 4 bases. Looked up from germline, CDR1 is SGHRS and CDR2 is YFSETQ. The entry originates in a study of T cells after yellow fever vaccination. Study results and limitations: Weaker in magnitude, the secondary response showed a faster peak on day 5 versus 15.

V gene TRBV5-1 combines with J gene TRBJ2-5, with TRBD2 matching over 7 bases. Sequencing was performed on PBMCs, taken on the day of the yellow fever booster vaccination. The sequence was obtained from a man between 25 and 39 years old who received the YFV17D yellow fever vaccine. CDR3 nucleotides: TGCGCCAGCAGACAGTCAGCGGGGTCAGAGACCCAGTACTTC. Its protein is CASRQSAGSETQYF.